These 11 T cell receptor beta chains came from one sample sequenced in a study of shared clonotypes between healthy human individuals. As defined, naive CD8 cells were CD45RO-negative and positively selected for CCR7, with terminally differentiated effector memory CD45RA+ cells excluded. The table came from immunoSEQ multiplex PCR; TCRdb's copy has only in-frame clones and leaves some out. The sample lists about 1,800,000 clones, roughly 94% occurring once. Sequenced material: naive CD8+ T cells sorted from blood. Receptors were obtained from a man in his late teens or twenties in good health.

The chain employs TRBV7-6 and TRBJ2-2; 10 bases are a match to TRBD2. V was pared by 2 bases and J by 3 bases, with 0 bases of the junction left unmatched. Germline CDR1 is SGHVS and CDR2 is FNYEAQ. This CDR3 comprises 15 residues. The CDR3 bases are TGTGCCAGCAGCTTACTAGCGGGAGACACCGGGGAGCTGTTTTTT. Translation gives CASSLLAGDTGELFF.

As concerns this clone: The identical CDR3 is also encoded by other nucleotide sequences in the sample. V and J are TRBV7-9 and TRBJ2-1; D call uncertain. Germline values: CDR1 SEHNR, CDR2 FQNEAQ (reference sequence). The CDR3 has 13 amino acids. Trimming left V 0 bases short and J 5 bases short, with 5 bases between. DNA of the CDR3: TGTGCCAGCAGCTTAGCGCTGGACAATGAGCAGTTCTTC. Protein sequence: CASSLALDNEQFF.

The genes are TRBV27 and TRBJ2-3; D gene unclear. Trimming took 5 bases from V and 2 from J, leaving 11 bases between them. Germline assignment: CDR1 MNHEY and CDR2 SMNVEV (reference sequence). The CDR3 loop spans 14 amino acids. The CDR3 DNA reads TGTGCCAGCAGTCTTACCCGCCACACAGATACGCAGTATTTT. Protein: CASSLTRHTDTQYF.

The CDR3 nucleotides read TGTGCCACTAAAGGAAGGGACAGTTTGTACGAGCAGTACTTC. Translating it yields CATKGRDSLYEQYF. This chain uses TRBV2 with TRBJ2-7, with 7 positions matching TRBD1. V lost 10 bases to trimming and J lost 4 bases; unmatched junction nucleotides: 13. The CDR3 totals 14 residues. Germline loops: CDR1 SNHLY, CDR2 FYNNEI.

V usage is TRBV15 and J usage is TRBJ2-2; possibly TRBD1 for D (5 bases). V lost 0 bases to trimming and J lost 6 bases, with 14 bases between them. Germline V gene lookup returns CDR1 LNHNV and CDR2 YYDKDF (reference sequence). The CDR3 is made up of 16 amino acids. The CDR3 DNA is TGTGCCACCAGCAGAGAAAACTTACAGGAAGCCGGGGAGCTGTTTTTT. The encoded protein is CATSRENLQEAGELFF.

The V call is TRBV7-2, the J call TRBJ2-2, with D hard to call. V lost 1 base and J lost 1, with 4 bases in between. Germline CDR1 and CDR2: SGHTA and FQGNSA. The CDR3 runs 14 residues. This chain's CDR3 is CASSLVMNTGELFF. CDR3 coding DNA: TGTGCCAGCAGCTTAGTCATGAACACCGGGGAGCTGTTTTTT.

The gene calls are TRBV12-1 and TRBJ2-7; the table names TRBD1, a call not compared with the DNA. TRBV12-1 is deemed a pseudogene. This CDR3 has 12 residues. CDR3 residues: CASTPGQQIQYF. The CDR3 DNA reads TGTGCCAGCACCCCGGGACAGCAGATTCAGTACTTC.

CDR3 nucleotides: TGTGCCAGCAGCCTCGGAACAGGTGAGCAGTTCTTC. Amino acids: CASSLGTGEQFF. The genes are TRBV13 and TRBJ2-1; D may be TRBD1 (5 bases). Between the trimmed V and J ends, which lost 5 bases and 9 bases, there was a span of 11 bases. The CDR3 covers 12 residues. CDR1 is PRHDT and CDR2 is FYEKMQ in the germline V gene (reference sequence).

The chain combines TRBV6-6 with TRBJ2-5, with D perhaps TRBD2 (6 bases). Germline V gene data show CDR1 as MNHNY and CDR2 as SVGAGI (reference sequence). The CDR3 is 15 amino acids. With 4 bases removed from V and 3 bases from J, the gap between germline ends came to 15 bases. The CDR3 nucleotides read TGTGCCAGCAGTTGGGCCGGGACTGCAGAAGAGACCCAGTACTTC. This gives the protein CASSWAGTAEETQYF.

The V and J genes are TRBV7-9 and TRBJ2-7; maybe TRBD1 (5 bases). Trimming took 5 bases from V and 2 from J, leaving 13 bases between them. From germline, CDR1 is SEHNR and CDR2 FQNEAQ (reference sequence). This CDR3 region has 14 residues. CDR3 loop: CASSPQTDPYEQYF. For the CDR3, the DNA is TGTGCCAGCAGCCCCCAGACAGATCCCTACGAGCAGTACTTC.

The rearrangement uses TRBV5-6 and TRBJ1-1; D unclear. This CDR3 has 18 amino acids. V lost 0 bases, J lost 0 bases, and 18 bases lay in between. The germline CDR1 and CDR2 sequences are SGHDT and YYEEEE. The CDR3 bases are TGTGCCAGCAGCTTGGATTGGGGTATAGGGTCACTGAACACTGAAGCTTTCTTT. Encoded protein: CASSLDWGIGSLNTEAFF.